The 21 T cell receptor beta chains below all came from one sample that was sequenced in a study of cytomegalovirus exposure and HLA in healthy donors. A multiplex PCR was run with 60 Vbeta primers and 13 Jbeta primers. TCRdb's table, derived via immunoSEQ multiplex PCR, lists solely in-frame clones and lacks some. The sample has about 190,000 clones; roughly 80% are singletons. The sample taken for sequencing was PBMCs. The receptor source for this set is a man in his forties or fifties in good health and CMV-seronegative.

V is TRBV30 and J is TRBJ2-7; D is perhaps TRBD1 (5 bases). Trimming cost V 1 base and J 7 bases, with 11 bases left between them. The CDR3 totals 12 residues. From germline, CDR1 is GTSNPN and CDR2 SVGIG (reference sequence). The CDR3 region has the DNA TGTGCCTGGAGTGGAACAGGCGGTGAGCAGTACTTC. Residues: CAWSGTGGEQYF.

This clone appeared a few times. Different DNA sequences within this sample yield the same CDR3. This chain joins TRBV29-1 and TRBJ1-1, with D possibly matching TRBD1 (5 bases). V lost 0 bases, J lost 4 bases, and 9 bases lay in between. The CDR3 runs to 13 residues. The germline V gene has CDR1 SQVTM and CDR2 ANQGSEA. The CDR3 nucleotides read TGCAGCGTTGAAGACAGGGAAGGCACTGAAGCTTTCTTT. Protein: CSVEDREGTEAFF.

Only one count was recorded for this clone. The rearrangement joins TRBV2 to TRBJ1-5; tentatively, D is TRBD1 (6 bases). Germline V lookup: CDR1 SNHLY, CDR2 FYNNEI. The CDR3 is 13 residues long. Trimming removed 6 bases from V and 4 bases from J, with 10 bases in between. The CDR3 DNA is TGTGCCAGCAGACCGACAGGTAATCAGCCCCAGCATTTT. Translation gives CASRPTGNQPQHF. The full variable domain, rest sourced from reference TRBV2 and TRBJ1-5, is EPEVTQTPSHQVTQMGQEVILRCVPISNHLYFYWYRQILGQKVEFLVSFYNNEISEKSEIFDDQFSVERPDGSNFTLKIRSTKLEDSAMYFCASRPTGNQPQHFGDGTRLSIL.

This chain links TRBV5-1 with TRBJ2-2; TRBD2 matches at 13 bases. The CDR3 contains 17 residues. Germline V lookup: CDR1 SGHRS, CDR2 YFSETQ. The V gene end was trimmed by 4 bases and the J gene end by 4 bases; junction bases not matched to a gene: 7. The CDR3 bases are TGCGCCAGCAGCCCACCCGGACTAGCGGGGGTCACCGGGGAGCTGTTTTTT. Its translation: CASSPPGLAGVTGELFF.

CDR3 bases: TGTGCCATCAGCCTGCTAGGTACGTCCTACGAGCAGTACTTC. Residues: CAISLLGTSYEQYF. The gene calls are TRBV10-3 and TRBJ2-7; no firm D call. The length of the CDR3 is 14 residues. Looked up from germline, CDR1 is ENHRY and CDR2 is SYGVKD. Trimming removed 6 bases from V and 1 base from J, with 13 bases in between.

This clone showed up just a few times. The chain couples TRBV6-5 to TRBJ2-3, with 13 bases that match TRBD2. The CDR3 runs to 15 residues. V trimming: 6 bases; J trimming: 6 bases; junction bases outside the gene matches: 6. Per the germline V gene, CDR1 is MNHEY and CDR2 is SVGAGI. The CDR3 sequence: CASSQLAGGPDTQYF. CDR3 DNA: TGTGCCAGCAGCCAACTAGCGGGGGGGCCTGATACGCAGTATTTT.

The rearrangement uses TRBV4-3 and TRBJ2-1, with D possibly matching TRBD2 (5 bases). Germline V gene lookup returns CDR1 LGHNA and CDR2 YSLEER. The germline V and J ends were trimmed by 0 bases and 4 bases, with 10 bases remaining between them. The CDR3 has 15 amino acids. The CDR3 nucleotides are TGCGCCAGCAGCCAAGATGAGACGGGGTACAATGAGCAGTTCTTC. As protein: CASSQDETGYNEQFF.

The chain employs TRBV27 and TRBJ1-4; 7 positions agree with TRBD1. Germline V CDR1 and CDR2: MNHEY, SMNVEV (reference sequence). V shed 5 bases and J 5 bases; nucleotides not matched to a gene: 11. The CDR3 spans 16 residues. In nucleotides, the CDR3 is TGTGCCAGCAGTCGCTTACGGACAGGCCTAAATGAAAAACTGTTTTTT. Protein sequence: CASSRLRTGLNEKLFF.

The V gene is TRBV25-1, the J gene TRBJ2-5, with TRBD1 matching 10 bases. Germline V gene lookup returns CDR1 MGHDK and CDR2 SYGVNS. This CDR3 region has 14 residues. V trimming: 4 bases; J trimming: 4 bases; junction bases outside the gene matches: 3. This chain's CDR3 is CASSATGGRETQYF. Written as DNA, the CDR3 is TGTGCCAGCAGTGCGACAGGGGGCAGAGAGACCCAGTACTTC.

The rearrangement joins TRBV11-2 to TRBJ2-7; D is perhaps TRBD1 (6 bases). CDR1 SGHAT and CDR2 FQNNGV come from the germline V gene. The CDR3 contains 15 residues. V lost 5 bases, J lost 3 bases, and 17 bases lay in between. CDR3 sequence (DNA): TGTGCCAGCAGCCAACGACCGGACAGTGGCTACGAGCAGTACTTC. Protein: CASSQRPDSGYEQYF. Variable domain in full (rest from reference TRBV11-2 and TRBJ2-7): EAGVAQSPRYKIIEKRQSVAFWCNPISGHATLYWYQQILGQGPKLLIQFQNNGVVDDSQLPKDRFSAERLKGVDSTLKIQPAKLEDSAVYLCASSQRPDSGYEQYFGPGTRLTVT.

This clone was recorded once. The chain is built from TRBV5-6 and TRBJ2-1; D possibly corresponds to TRBD1 (6 bases). V lost 0 bases to trimming and J lost 0 bases, with 10 bases between them. The V gene's germline CDR1 is SGHDT and CDR2 YYEEEE. CDR3 length equals 16 residues. DNA for the CDR3: TGTGCCAGCAGCTTGGGAGGGGGAAGCTCCTACAATGAGCAGTTCTTC. Amino acids: CASSLGGGSSYNEQFF.

The chain has TRBV20-1 and TRBJ1-2, with D tentatively TRBD1 (5 bases). Germline V gene sequence: CDR1 DFQATT, CDR2 SNEGSKA (reference sequence). The CDR3 has 11 amino acids. The V end was cut by 5 bases, the J end by 8 bases, with 12 bases between. In DNA, the CDR3 is TGCAGTGCTCGACAGCTCCTGGGCTACACCTTC. Translating gives CSARQLLGYTF.

CDR3 nucleotides: TGTGCCAGCTCACCAGTTGGCACAGGGGGATCTGGAAACACCATATATTTT. Protein: CASSPVGTGGSGNTIYF. The chain employs TRBV18 and TRBJ1-3; 8 bases map to TRBD1. The CDR3 runs 17 residues. V lost 2 bases, J lost 1 base, and 7 bases stayed unmatched. In germline, CDR1 is KGHSH, CDR2 LQKENI.

The J gene is TRBJ2-7, the V gene TRBV30; possibly TRBD1 for D (6 bases). In germline, CDR1 is GTSNPN, CDR2 SVGIG (reference sequence). The CDR3 loop spans 14 amino acids. The V end was cut by 5 bases, the J end by 1 base, with 15 bases between. The CDR3, as DNA: TGTGCCTGGGGCTATGGCAGGGGTTCCTACGAGCAGTACTTC. Its protein is CAWGYGRGSYEQYF.

This chain links TRBV7-2 with TRBJ1-5; TRBD1 aligns across 8 bases. The J segment lost 4 bases and the V segment lost 5 bases, leaving 7 bases of the junction unmatched. The germline V gene encodes CDR1 SGHTA and CDR2 FQGNSA. The CDR3 runs 15 residues. The CDR3 sequence is CASSTTGVGNQPQHF. The CDR3 DNA is TGTGCCAGCAGCACGACAGGGGTCGGGAATCAGCCCCAGCATTTT.

J is TRBJ1-4 and V is TRBV18, with D maybe TRBD1 (6 bases). The CDR3 is made up of 15 amino acids. V dropped 0 bases and J dropped 10 bases, with 15 bases sitting between them. The germline V gene has CDR1 KGHSH and CDR2 LQKENI. The CDR3 reads CASSPPAQGQGKLFF. The CDR3 DNA is TGTGCCAGCTCACCACCGGCTCAGGGGCAAGGAAAACTGTTTTTT. The variable domain in full, with the rest retrieved from reference TRBV18 and TRBJ1-4, is NAGVMQNPRHLVRRRGQEARLRCSPMKGHSHVYWYRQLPEEGLKFMVYLQKENIIDESGMPKERFSAEFPKEGPSILRIQQVVRGDSAAYFCASSPPAQGQGKLFFGSGTQLSVL.

V and J are TRBV29-1 and TRBJ1-2; TRBD1 is a possible D gene (6 bases). The CDR3 is 13 residues long. V lost 7 bases, J lost 3 bases, and 15 bases lay in between. Germline V lookup: CDR1 SQVTM, CDR2 ANQGSEA. CDR3 bases: TGCAGCGACGCCCTACAGGGCCACTATGGCTACACCTTC. The encoded protein is CSDALQGHYGYTF. The full variable domain, rest sourced from reference TRBV29-1 and TRBJ1-2, is SAVISQKPSRDICQRGTSLTIQCQVDSQVTMMFWYRQQPGQSLTLIATANQGSEATYESGFVIDKFPISRPNLTFSTLTVSNMSPEDSSIYLCSDALQGHYGYTFGSGTRLTVV.

The V gene is TRBV5-4, the J gene TRBJ2-1; 9 nucleotides line up with TRBD2. Germline-derived CDR1 and CDR2 are SGHNT and YYREEE (reference sequence). This CDR3 has 13 amino acids. The V and J ends lost 1 base and 7 bases, in that order; junction bases with no gene match: 0. CDR3 sequence (DNA): TGTGCCAGCAGCTTGACTAGCGGGAATGAGCAGTTCTTC. Translated, it gives CASSLTSGNEQFF.

This clone was recorded once. The rearrangement joins TRBV5-1 to TRBJ1-1, with D maybe TRBD1 (5 bases). The V end was cut by 1 base, the J end by 5 bases, with 12 bases between. Per germline, CDR1 SGHRS and CDR2 YFSETQ. The CDR3 covers 14 residues. CDR3 amino acids: CASSLTGARTEAFF. DNA of the CDR3: TGCGCCAGCAGCTTGACAGGAGCGAGGACTGAAGCTTTCTTT.

The genes are TRBV9 and TRBJ1-2, with 8 bases matching TRBD1. The CDR3 extends over 16 amino acids. With 2 bases clipped from V and 4 bases from J, the junction kept 10 bases outside the gene matches. Germline lookup yields CDR1 SGDLS and CDR2 YYNGEE. The CDR3 spells CASSVTGEGSPYGYTF. Here the CDR3 DNA reads TGTGCCAGCAGCGTGACAGGGGAAGGATCCCCCTATGGCTACACCTTC.

The chain is built from TRBV6-5 and TRBJ1-5; 9 nucleotides match TRBD1. Losses at the gene ends were 2 bases for V and 10 bases for J; bases not matched to a gene: 6. This CDR3 is 14 amino acids long. CDR1 is MNHEY and CDR2 is SVGAGI in the germline V gene. CDR3 sequence (DNA): TGTGCCAGCAGTTACGGGACAGGGAAGTTCCCCCAGCATTTT. Translated: CASSYGTGKFPQHF.